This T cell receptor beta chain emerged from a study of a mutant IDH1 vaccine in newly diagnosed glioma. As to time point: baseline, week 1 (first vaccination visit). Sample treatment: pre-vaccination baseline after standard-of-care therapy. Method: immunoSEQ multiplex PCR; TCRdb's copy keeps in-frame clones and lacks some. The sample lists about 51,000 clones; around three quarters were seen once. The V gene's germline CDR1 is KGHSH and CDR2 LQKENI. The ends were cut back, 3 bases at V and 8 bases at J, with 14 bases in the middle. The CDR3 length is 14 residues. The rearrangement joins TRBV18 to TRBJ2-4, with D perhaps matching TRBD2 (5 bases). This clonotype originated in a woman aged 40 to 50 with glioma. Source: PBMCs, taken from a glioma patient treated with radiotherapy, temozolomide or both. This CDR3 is CASSPPGNKDIQYF. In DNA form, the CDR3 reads TGTGCCAGCTCACCGCCGGGAAACAAGGACATTCAGTACTTC.